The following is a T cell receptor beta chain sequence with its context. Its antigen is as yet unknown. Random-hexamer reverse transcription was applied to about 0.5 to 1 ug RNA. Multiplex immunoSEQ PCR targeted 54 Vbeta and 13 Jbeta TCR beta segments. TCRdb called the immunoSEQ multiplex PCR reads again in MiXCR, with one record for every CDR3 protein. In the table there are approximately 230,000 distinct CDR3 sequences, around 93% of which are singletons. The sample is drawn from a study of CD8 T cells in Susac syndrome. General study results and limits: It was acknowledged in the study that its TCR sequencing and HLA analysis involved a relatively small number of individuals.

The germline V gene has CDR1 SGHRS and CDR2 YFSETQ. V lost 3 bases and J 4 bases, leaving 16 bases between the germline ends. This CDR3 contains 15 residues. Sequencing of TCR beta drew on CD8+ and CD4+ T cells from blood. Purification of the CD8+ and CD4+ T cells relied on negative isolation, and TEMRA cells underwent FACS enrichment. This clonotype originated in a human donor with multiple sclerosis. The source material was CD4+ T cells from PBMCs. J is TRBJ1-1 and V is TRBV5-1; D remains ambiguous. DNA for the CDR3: TGCGCCAGCAGCTCCGACGGGAGGCGTAGCACTGAAGCTTTCTTT. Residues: CASSSDGRRSTEAFF.